Following are 19 T cell receptor beta chains from one sample sequenced in a study of cytomegalovirus exposure and HLA in healthy donors. In the PCR, 60 Vbeta and 13 Jbeta primers were used. Here immunoSEQ multiplex PCR was the method, and the copy in TCRdb shows in-frame clones only, minus some. This sample has 150,000 or so clones, with roughly 80% found just once. Sequenced material: PBMCs. The source of these receptors is a woman aged 40-49 years in good health and CMV-seropositive.

The chain uses TRBV2 and TRBJ2-1; a possible D gene is TRBD2 (5 bases). CDR3 length: 16 amino acids. CDR1 and CDR2 (germline): SNHLY, FYNNEI. V shed 3 bases and J shed 5 bases, with 17 bases lying between them. The CDR3 protein is CASSDPPERMNNEQFF. CDR3 bases: TGTGCCAGCAGTGATCCCCCGGAGCGGATGAACAATGAGCAGTTCTTC. Combining the CDR3 with reference TRBV2 and TRBJ2-1 gives the whole variable domain EPEVTQTPSHQVTQMGQEVILRCVPISNHLYFYWYRQILGQKVEFLVSFYNNEISEKSEIFDDQFSVERPDGSNFTLKIRSTKLEDSAMYFCASSDPPERMNNEQFFGPGTRLTVL.

The rearrangement joins TRBV11-1 to TRBJ2-1; TRBD2 might be the D (5 bases). Germline lookup yields CDR1 SGHAT and CDR2 FQDESV (reference sequence). CDR3 length: 12 residues. The V gene lost 3 bases and the J gene lost 6 bases, with 6 bases spanning the gap. The CDR3 bases are TGTGCCAGCAGCTTTGCGGGCAATGAGCAGTTCTTC. As protein: CASSFAGNEQFF.

This chain joins TRBV7-6 and TRBJ2-3; TRBD2 is a possible D gene (5 bases). The germline CDR1 and CDR2 sequences are SGHVS and FNYEAQ. The CDR3 is 15 residues long. Trimming cost V 1 base and J 4 bases, with 12 bases left between them. This CDR3 is CASSLGPSEADTQYF. DNA for the CDR3: TGTGCCAGCAGCTTAGGGCCCTCGGAGGCAGATACGCAGTATTTT.

J is TRBJ2-7 and V is TRBV7-9, with 10 bases fitting TRBD1. This CDR3 spans 14 amino acids. Trimming removed 4 bases from V and 4 bases from J; junction bases left unmatched: 4. Germline CDR1 reads SEHNR; CDR2 reads FQNEAQ (reference sequence). The CDR3: CASSWGQGTYEQYF. In DNA, the CDR3 is TGTGCCAGCAGCTGGGGACAGGGGACTTACGAGCAGTACTTC.

The chain joins TRBV28 to TRBJ1-1, with 8 bases that match TRBD1. The CDR3 has 15 residues. V trimming: 5 bases; J trimming: 4 bases; junction bases outside the gene matches: 9. In germline, CDR1 is MDHEN, CDR2 SYDVKM. CDR3 amino acids: CASSPVDRAVTEAFF. Here the CDR3 DNA reads TGTGCCAGCAGTCCTGTGGACAGGGCGGTCACTGAAGCTTTCTTT.

V is TRBV4-1 and J is TRBJ1-6, with 11 bases aligning to TRBD1. The V gene's germline CDR1 is MGHRA and CDR2 YSYEKL. The CDR3 sequence is 18 residues long. V trimming: 0 bases; J trimming: 1 base; junction bases outside the gene matches: 2. For the CDR3, the DNA is TGCGCCAGCAGCCAAGATGGACAGGGGGCTTCCTATAATTCACCCCTCCACTTT. This codes for CASSQDGQGASYNSPLHF.

This rearrangement joins TRBV7-6 to TRBJ2-3, with 7 positions matching TRBD2. With 6 bases clipped from V and 0 bases from J, the junction kept 9 bases outside the gene matches. The CDR3 sequence is 16 residues long. CDR1 is SGHVS, CDR2 FNYEAQ, per germline. In nucleotides, the CDR3 is TGTGCCAGCAGTGCCACTAGCGCAACTAGCACAGATACGCAGTATTTT. This sequence encodes CASSATSATSTDTQYF.

This chain links TRBV6-6 with TRBJ2-3; 8 bases are a match to TRBD2. The CDR3 totals 14 residues. Trimming at V came to 5 bases and at J to 6 bases, leaving 7 bases not matched to a gene. In germline, CDR1 is MNHNY, CDR2 SVGAGI (reference sequence). CDR3 coding DNA: TGTGCCAGCAGTGCGCGGGGGGCCTCGGATACGCAGTATTTT. The encoded protein is CASSARGASDTQYF.

The chain has TRBV5-4 and TRBJ2-5; maybe TRBD1 (5 bases). Germline loops: CDR1 SGHNT, CDR2 YYREEE (reference sequence). This CDR3 is 13 amino acids long. With 3 bases removed from V and 5 bases from J, the gap between germline ends came to 11 bases. CDR3 sequence reads: CASSSTALETQYF. CDR3 DNA: TGTGCCAGCAGCTCGACAGCCCTTGAGACCCAGTACTTC.

J is TRBJ1-4 and V is TRBV5-1; D gene uncertain. There are 15 residues in the CDR3. CDR1 and CDR2 from the germline V gene are SGHRS and YFSETQ. V lost 4 bases and J 1 base, leaving 11 bases between the germline ends. In DNA, the CDR3 is TGCGCCAGCAGCAAAAACAGCGGAACTAATGAAAAACTGTTTTTT. This codes for CASSKNSGTNEKLFF.

V gene TRBV11-1 combines with J gene TRBJ2-1, with 8 bases that match TRBD2. This CDR3 region has 15 residues. The V and J ends lost 1 base and 3 bases, in that order; junction bases with no gene match: 2. The germline CDR1 and CDR2 sequences are SGHAT and FQDESV (reference sequence). CDR3 region: CASSLGGGFYNEQFF. The CDR3 DNA reads as TGTGCCAGCAGCTTAGGCGGGGGGTTCTACAATGAGCAGTTCTTC.

This clone has only one observation. The genes are TRBV2 and TRBJ2-7, with D unresolved. The CDR3 has 16 amino acids. The germline V gene has CDR1 SNHLY and CDR2 FYNNEI. The V gene lost 3 bases and the J gene lost 0 bases, with 15 bases spanning the gap. The CDR3 protein is CASSDMSLLSSYEQYF. The CDR3 nucleotides are TGTGCCAGCAGTGACATGTCCCTGCTCAGCTCCTACGAGCAGTACTTC. Full variable domain (missing parts from reference TRBV2 and TRBJ2-7): EPEVTQTPSHQVTQMGQEVILRCVPISNHLYFYWYRQILGQKVEFLVSFYNNEISEKSEIFDDQFSVERPDGSNFTLKIRSTKLEDSAMYFCASSDMSLLSSYEQYFGPGTRLTVT.

The gene calls are TRBV5-1 and TRBJ1-2, with D hard to call. In germline, CDR1 is SGHRS, CDR2 YFSETQ. The V gene lost 5 bases and the J gene lost 2 bases, with 13 bases spanning the gap. This CDR3 has 14 residues. The CDR3 nucleotides read TGCGCCAGCAGTATTGGCCCGACAAACTATGGCTACACCTTC. It specifies CASSIGPTNYGYTF.

This chain uses TRBV5-1 with TRBJ2-3, with D perhaps TRBD2 (6 bases). The V gene lost 0 bases and the J gene lost 2 bases, with 7 bases spanning the gap. Germline CDR1 is SGHRS and CDR2 is YFSETQ. This CDR3 has 14 residues. CDR3 in DNA: TGCGCCAGCAGCTTGGGGGACTTCACAGATACGCAGTATTTT. This sequence encodes CASSLGDFTDTQYF.

The chain joins TRBV28 to TRBJ2-5, with TRBD2 matching over 9 bases. The junction had 8 bases not matched to a gene; V was cut back by 3 bases and J by 0 bases. The CDR3 consists of 17 residues. Germline CDR1 and CDR2: MDHEN and SYDVKM. The CDR3 here is CASSFLTAGGYQETQYF. The CDR3 DNA reads as TGTGCCAGCAGTTTTCTCACGGCGGGGGGGTACCAAGAGACCCAGTACTTC.

A few counts support this clone. The chain recombines TRBV6-6 with TRBJ1-1; D gene ambiguous. Germline CDR1 and CDR2: MNHNY and SVGAGI (reference sequence). V lost 2 bases and J lost 7, with 11 bases in between. The CDR3 totals 13 residues. CDR3 sequence: CASSYRRSDEAFF. CDR3 sequence (DNA): TGTGCCAGCAGTTACCGACGGAGTGATGAAGCTTTCTTT.

The V and J genes are TRBV19 and TRBJ2-7; 13 bases align to TRBD2. CDR1 is LNHDA, CDR2 SQIVND, per germline (reference sequence). Trimming took 0 bases from V and 3 from J; bases not matched to a gene: 2. The CDR3 contains 16 residues. The CDR3 loop reads CASSIEGLAGLYEQYF. The CDR3 DNA reads TGTGCCAGTAGTATAGAGGGACTAGCGGGGCTCTACGAGCAGTACTTC.

Only a few counts were recorded for this clone. The chain joins TRBV11-2 to TRBJ1-6, with D possibly matching TRBD1 (5 bases). CDR3 size: 17 residues. The germline V gene encodes CDR1 SGHAT and CDR2 FQNNGV. Between the trimmed V and J ends, which lost 1 base and 7 bases, there was a span of 17 bases. The CDR3 loop is CASSLAAWEGRNSPLHF. The DNA of the CDR3 is TGTGCCAGCAGCTTAGCCGCCTGGGAGGGACGCAATTCACCCCTCCACTTT.

The chain recombines TRBV10-3 with TRBJ2-5, with 11 nucleotides matching TRBD2. Germline assignment: CDR1 ENHRY and CDR2 SYGVKD. The ends lost 3 bases at V and 5 bases at J; junction bases unmatched: 8. This CDR3 spans 16 amino acids. As DNA, the CDR3 is TGTGCCATCAGTGATCCGACTAGCGGGGTCGGGGAGACCCAGTACTTC. Amino acids: CAISDPTSGVGETQYF.